Below are 15 T cell receptor beta chains sequenced from a single sample in a study of T cells expressing NK-cell markers. TCRdb reprocessed the 5' RACE reads, keeping one entry per CDR3 protein, no DNA. This sample's table reports 250,000 to 300,000 distinct CDR3 sequences. The sequencing sample was made of blood T cells: a sorted CD56 or NKG2C T cell subset, CD4+ or CD8+ T cells, or bulk PBMC T cells (not recorded which). These receptors came from a man younger than 35 in good health.

This rearrangement joins TRBV7-2 to TRBJ1-4. The CDR3 is 15 residues long. Looked up from germline, CDR1 is SGHTA and CDR2 is FQGNSA. The chain's CDR3 is CASSLASATNEKLFF.

This chain connects TRBV15 to TRBJ2-7. The CDR3 covers 13 residues. Germline CDR1 reads LNHNV; CDR2 reads YYDKDF (reference sequence). This CDR3 is CATSQRTTSEQYF.

This rearrangement joins TRBV20-1 to TRBJ2-5; TCRdb lists TRBD1, though no DNA is available to test this call. This CDR3 contains 15 residues. CDR1 is DFQATT, CDR2 SNEGSKA, per germline (reference sequence). The CDR3 reads CSARNPVTLQETQYF.

The chain employs TRBV10-3 and TRBJ2-1; no DNA is available, so the TRBD1 call from TCRdb remains unchecked. The CDR3 spans 15 residues. From germline, CDR1 is ENHRY and CDR2 SYGVKD. CDR3: CAISGTGDSYNEQFF.

The rearrangement joins TRBV5-1 to TRBJ2-3; TCRdb's D call, TRBD1, is unchecked because there is no DNA. The CDR3 extends over 13 amino acids. Germline loops: CDR1 SGHRS, CDR2 YFSETQ. The CDR3 spells CASTRGFQDTQYF.

This chain connects TRBV20-1 to TRBJ1-2; TCRdb returns TRBD1, unconfirmable since there is no DNA. The CDR3 extends over 14 amino acids. Germline assignment: CDR1 DFQATT and CDR2 SNEGSKA (reference sequence). The chain's CDR3 is CSARDRRGWDGYTF.

The V gene is TRBV5-1, the J gene TRBJ2-1; TCRdb proposes TRBD2, but this gene call is untestable without DNA. This CDR3 is built from 17 residues. Looked up from germline, CDR1 is SGHRS and CDR2 is YFSETQ. The CDR3 sequence is CASSRRAASTSYNEQFF.

This sequence joins TRBV20-1 and TRBJ2-3; TCRdb returns TRBD1, unconfirmable since there is no DNA. The CDR3 contains 14 residues. Germline assignment: CDR1 DFQATT and CDR2 SNEGSKA (reference sequence). Here the CDR3 reads CSAPGASSTDTQYF.

V and J are TRBV20-1 and TRBJ2-5; TCRdb names TRBD2, which stays unverified in the absence of DNA. CDR3 size: 15 residues. The germline gives CDR1 DFQATT, CDR2 SNEGSKA (reference sequence). The CDR3 is CSVPGASAHQETQYF.

The chain recombines TRBV20-1 with TRBJ2-5; TCRdb's D call of TRBD1 is untestable without DNA. CDR1 and CDR2 (germline): DFQATT, SNEGSKA (reference sequence). The CDR3 sequence is 15 residues long. The CDR3 sequence is CSARRDGFGQETQYF.

This chain links TRBV5-1 with TRBJ1-2. Germline CDR1 and CDR2: SGHRS and YFSETQ. The CDR3 loop spans 13 amino acids. CDR3 sequence: CASSPNGGDGYTF.

The chain combines TRBV30 with TRBJ1-4. The CDR3 sequence is 13 residues long. Germline CDR1 and CDR2: GTSNPN and SVGIG (reference sequence). The CDR3 protein is CAWSVIGGEKLFF.

The chain joins TRBV29-1 to TRBJ2-1; TCRdb lists TRBD2, though no DNA is available to test this call. In germline, CDR1 is SQVTM, CDR2 ANQGSEA. There are 12 residues in the CDR3. CDR3 loop: CSVAVALNEQFF.

This rearrangement joins TRBV12-3 or TRBV12-4 to TRBJ2-4; TCRdb gives TRBD2 as the D gene, but with no DNA this cannot be confirmed. The CDR3 totals 15 residues. This CDR3 reads CASTPGGLSKNIQYF.

The rearrangement links TRBV12-3 or TRBV12-4 to TRBJ1-3. This CDR3 contains 13 residues. The CDR3 here is CASWGFPGNTIYF.